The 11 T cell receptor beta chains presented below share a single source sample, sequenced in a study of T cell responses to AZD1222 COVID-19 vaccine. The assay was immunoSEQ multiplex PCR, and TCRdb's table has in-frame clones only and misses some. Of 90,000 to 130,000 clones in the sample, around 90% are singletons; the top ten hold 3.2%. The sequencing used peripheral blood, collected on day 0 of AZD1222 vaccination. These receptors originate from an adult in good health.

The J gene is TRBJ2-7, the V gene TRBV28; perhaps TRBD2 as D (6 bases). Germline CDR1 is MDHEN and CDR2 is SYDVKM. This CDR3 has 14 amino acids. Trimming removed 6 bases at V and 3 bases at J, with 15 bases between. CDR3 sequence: CASRTPGVGYEQYF. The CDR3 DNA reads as TGTGCCAGCAGGACCCCGGGAGTCGGCTACGAGCAGTACTTC.

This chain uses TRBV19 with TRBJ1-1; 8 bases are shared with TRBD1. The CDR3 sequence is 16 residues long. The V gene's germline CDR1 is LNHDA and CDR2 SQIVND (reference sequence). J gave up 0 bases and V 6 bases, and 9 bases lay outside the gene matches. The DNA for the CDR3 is TGTGCCAGTAGCAAACAGGGGGGGCTTTTGAACACTGAAGCTTTCTTT. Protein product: CASSKQGGLLNTEAFF. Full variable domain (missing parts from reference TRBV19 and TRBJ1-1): DGGITQSPKYLFRKEGQNVTLSCEQNLNHDAMYWYRQDPGQGLRLIYYSQIVNDFQKGDIAEGYSVSREKKESFPLTVTSAQKNPTAFYLCASSKQGGLLNTEAFFGQGTRLTVV.

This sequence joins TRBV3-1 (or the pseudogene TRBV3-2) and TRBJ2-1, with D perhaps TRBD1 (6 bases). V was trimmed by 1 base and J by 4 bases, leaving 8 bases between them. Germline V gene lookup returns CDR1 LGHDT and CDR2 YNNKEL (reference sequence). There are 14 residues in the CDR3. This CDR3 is CASSQAGTYNEQFF. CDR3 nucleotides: TGTGCCAGCAGCCAAGCCGGGACATACAATGAGCAGTTCTTC.

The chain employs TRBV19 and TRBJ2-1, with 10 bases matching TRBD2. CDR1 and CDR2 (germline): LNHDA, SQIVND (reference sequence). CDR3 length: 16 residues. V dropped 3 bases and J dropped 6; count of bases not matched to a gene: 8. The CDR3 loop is CASSIEASGRLNEQFF. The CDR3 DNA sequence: TGTGCCAGTAGTATTGAGGCTAGCGGGAGACTCAATGAGCAGTTCTTC.

CDR3 amino acids: CASSTRRGVKNEQYF. In DNA form, the CDR3 reads TGTGCCAGCTCCACCCGACGGGGCGTCAAGAACGAGCAGTACTTC. V and J are TRBV27 and TRBJ2-7; either TRBD1 or TRBD2 may fit D (5 bases each). Trimming cost V 8 bases and J 5 bases, with 22 bases left between them. Germline V gene sequence: CDR1 MNHEY, CDR2 SMNVEV (reference sequence). This CDR3 comprises 15 residues.

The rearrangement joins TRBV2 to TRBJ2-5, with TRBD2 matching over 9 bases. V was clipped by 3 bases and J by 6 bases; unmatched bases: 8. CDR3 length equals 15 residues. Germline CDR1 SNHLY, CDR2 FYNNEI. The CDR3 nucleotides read TGTGCCAGCAGTGACACGAGCAGCGGGAGGAAGACCCAGTACTTC. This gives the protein CASSDTSSGRKTQYF.

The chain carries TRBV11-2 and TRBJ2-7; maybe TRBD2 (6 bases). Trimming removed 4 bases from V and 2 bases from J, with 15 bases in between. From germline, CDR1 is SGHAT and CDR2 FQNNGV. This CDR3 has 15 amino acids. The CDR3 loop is CASSSAGTVTYEQYF. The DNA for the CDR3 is TGTGCCAGCAGCTCCGCGGGGACTGTAACCTACGAGCAGTACTTC.

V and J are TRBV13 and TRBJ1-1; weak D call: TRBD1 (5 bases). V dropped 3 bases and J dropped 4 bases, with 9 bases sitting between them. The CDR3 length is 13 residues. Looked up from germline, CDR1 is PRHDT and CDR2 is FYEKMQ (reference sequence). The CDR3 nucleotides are TGTGCCAGCAGCTTCCGGGGGGGCACTGAAGCTTTCTTT. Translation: CASSFRGGTEAFF.

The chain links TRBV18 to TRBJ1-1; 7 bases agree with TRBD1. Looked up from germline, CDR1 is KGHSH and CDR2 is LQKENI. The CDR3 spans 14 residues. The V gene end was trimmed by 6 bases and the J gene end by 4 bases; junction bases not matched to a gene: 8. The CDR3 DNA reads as TGTGCCAGCTCCCCCCGACAGGGAACCACTGAAGCTTTCTTT. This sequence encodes CASSPRQGTTEAFF.

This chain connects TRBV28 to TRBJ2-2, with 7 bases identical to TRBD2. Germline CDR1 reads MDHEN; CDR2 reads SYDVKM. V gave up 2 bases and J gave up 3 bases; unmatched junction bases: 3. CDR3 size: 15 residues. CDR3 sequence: CASSLGGGDTGELFF. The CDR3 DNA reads TGTGCCAGCAGTTTAGGTGGGGGGGACACCGGGGAGCTGTTTTTT.

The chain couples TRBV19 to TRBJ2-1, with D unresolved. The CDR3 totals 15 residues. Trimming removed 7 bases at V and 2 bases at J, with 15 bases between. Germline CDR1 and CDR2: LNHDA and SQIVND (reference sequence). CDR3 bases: TGTGCCAGTAAAGGTAGGGCCAGCGCCTACAATGAGCAGTTCTTC. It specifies CASKGRASAYNEQFF.